Sequencing of this TCR beta chain was carried out in a study of T cells in localized non-small cell lung cancer. Findings of the study overall: Adjacent lung exhibited a median of approximately 59 among the 100 most abundant tumor clones. Of the tissues analyzed, uninvolved adjacent lung showed maximal T cell clonality, greater than tumor. Longer overall survival was associated with a higher density of T cells in the blood.

Worth noting for this clone: As yet, its antigen is unknown.

Method: immunoSEQ multiplex PCR; TCRdb's copy keeps in-frame clones and lacks some. The table has 30,000 to 35,000 clones, approximately 88% seen once. The CDR3 consists of 16 residues. The germline V and J ends were trimmed by 0 bases and 7 bases, with 16 bases remaining between them. Germline CDR1 and CDR2: MNHNY and SVGAGI (reference sequence). This material consisted of peripheral blood, taken before any cancer treatment. The clonotype comes from a female donor older than 55 with stage I lung adenocarcinoma. The rearrangement joins TRBV6-6 to TRBJ1-5; TRBD1 is a possible D gene (6 bases). Here the CDR3 DNA reads TGTGCCAGCAGTTACTCGTTAAACAGGGTCAACCAGCCCCAGCATTTT. Its translation: CASSYSLNRVNQPQHF.